Each of the 19 T cell receptor beta chains below was sequenced from the same sample in a study of blood T cell repertoires in COVID-19. Repertoires were generated with immunoSEQ multiplex PCR, while TCRdb's copy carries only in-frame clones and drops some. Of over 200,000 clones detected, approximately 87% appear once; the ten largest clones hold 3% to 3.5%. What was sequenced was PBMCs or T cells enriched from blood (not recorded which). These TCRs come from a woman aged 45-65 years in a cohort exposed to, infected with or recovered from COVID-19 (not recorded which).

The chain carries TRBV28 and TRBJ1-6; 9 bases are shared with TRBD1. In germline, CDR1 is MDHEN, CDR2 SYDVKM. Unmatched junction bases numbered 6, after V lost 2 bases and J lost 10 bases. This CDR3 has 15 residues. The CDR3 DNA reads as TGTGCCAGCAGTTTAGGGACAGGGTTTCAATCACCCCTCCACTTT. It translates to CASSLGTGFQSPLHF.

This chain connects TRBV6-2 or TRBV6-3 to TRBJ1-1, with D possibly being TRBD1 (6 bases). Germline V gives CDR1 MNHEY, CDR2 SVGEGT. V lost 5 bases to trimming and J lost 0 bases, with 16 bases between them. The CDR3 sequence is 16 residues long. The CDR3 DNA is TGTGCCAGCAGTAAAGGGGGTTCTTACATGAACACTGAAGCTTTCTTT. Its translation: CASSKGGSYMNTEAFF.

The gene calls are TRBV4-2 and TRBJ1-5; D perhaps matches TRBD1 (5 bases). CDR3 length: 14 amino acids. CDR1 is LGHNA, CDR2 YNFKEQ, per germline. V lost 0 bases and J lost 6, with 9 bases in between. CDR3 sequence reads: CASSQEAGPQPQHF. The CDR3 DNA sequence: TGTGCCAGCAGCCAAGAGGCGGGGCCTCAGCCCCAGCATTTT.

This clone showed up just once. The CDR3 region has the DNA TGTGCCAGCAGCGCGGCGCGGGACAGGGTTTACAATGAGCAGTTCTTC. Amino acids: CASSAARDRVYNEQFF. The chain uses TRBV9 and TRBJ2-1; 9 bases line up with TRBD1. Germline-derived CDR1 and CDR2 are SGDLS and YYNGEE. The CDR3 length is 16 residues. J was trimmed by 4 bases and V by 3 bases; bases with no gene match: 8.

This clone was recorded only once. The DNA for the CDR3 is TGTGCCTGGAGGGGGCAGGGGGTCACTGAAGCTTTCTTT. Its protein is CAWRGQGVTEAFF. V and J are TRBV30 and TRBJ1-1; 7 bases align to TRBD1. The CDR3 spans 13 residues. Looked up from germline, CDR1 is GTSNPN and CDR2 is SVGIG (reference sequence). The junction had 5 bases not matched to a gene; V was cut back by 3 bases and J by 4 bases.

V and J are TRBV5-4 and TRBJ2-7; TRBD2 agrees at 15 bases. V lost 4 bases to trimming and J lost 2 bases; unmatched junction nucleotides: 7. This CDR3 region has 17 residues. CDR1 and CDR2 (germline): SGHNT, YYREEE (reference sequence). CDR3 loop: CASSPSGLAGGPYEQYF. The CDR3 coding sequence is TGTGCCAGCAGCCCATCGGGACTAGCGGGGGGCCCCTACGAGCAGTACTTC.

The chain couples TRBV4-1 to TRBJ1-2; possibly TRBD1 for D (6 bases). The V and J ends lost 1 base and 4 bases respectively, with 19 bases between them. The CDR3 is made up of 17 amino acids. CDR1 and CDR2 from the germline V gene are MGHRA and YSYEKL. The CDR3 loop is CASSQGQDSQVIYGYTF. The CDR3 DNA sequence: TGCGCCAGCAGCCAAGGACAGGACAGCCAGGTTATCTATGGCTACACCTTC.

The J gene is TRBJ1-2, the V gene TRBV28, with a weak D call TRBD1 (5 bases). V lost 3 bases and J lost 6, with 8 bases in between. The germline CDR1 and CDR2 sequences are MDHEN and SYDVKM. The CDR3 is made up of 12 amino acids. CDR3 region: CASSLGGNGYTF. The CDR3 DNA is TGTGCCAGCAGTTTGGGGGGGAATGGCTACACCTTC.

This rearrangement joins TRBV5-5 to TRBJ1-6, with 10 positions matching TRBD1. Trimming took 4 bases from V and 6 from J; bases not matched to a gene: 7. Germline V lookup: CDR1 SGHKS, CDR2 YYEKEE (reference sequence). CDR3 size: 16 residues. CDR3 region: CASSHRQGATNSPLHF. The CDR3 bases are TGTGCCAGCAGCCATCGACAGGGGGCGACTAATTCACCCCTCCACTTT. Combining the CDR3 with reference TRBV5-5 and TRBJ1-6 gives the whole variable domain DAGVTQSPTHLIKTRGQQVTLRCSPISGHKSVSWYQQVLGQGPQFIFQYYEKEERGRGNFPDRFSARQFPNYSSELNVNALLLGDSALYLCASSHRQGATNSPLHFGNGTRLTVT.

The chain recombines TRBV5-1 with TRBJ1-1; D gene ambiguous. The length of the CDR3 is 13 residues. Trimming stripped 0 bases from V and 7 bases from J, with 10 bases between. Germline V gives CDR1 SGHRS, CDR2 YFSETQ. CDR3 amino acids: CASSLGGTFEAFF. The CDR3, as DNA: TGCGCCAGCAGCTTGGGAGGCACCTTTGAAGCTTTCTTT.

The V call is TRBV19, the J call TRBJ1-2, with 7 positions matching TRBD1. The ends lost 8 bases at V and 4 bases at J; junction bases unmatched: 10. CDR1 is LNHDA and CDR2 is SQIVND in the germline V gene (reference sequence). The CDR3 consists of 14 residues. CDR3: CASSDRPVVYGYTF. CDR3 sequence (DNA): TGTGCCAGTTCGGACAGGCCTGTCGTCTATGGCTACACCTTC.

The chain employs TRBV24-1 and TRBJ2-1, with D tentatively TRBD2 (6 bases). The germline gives CDR1 KGHDR, CDR2 SFDVKD. Trimming cost V 3 bases and J 6 bases, with 11 bases left between them. This CDR3 has 14 amino acids. Here the CDR3 reads CATSDAGPVNEQFF. Written as DNA, the CDR3 is TGTGCCACCAGTGATGCGGGACCGGTCAATGAGCAGTTCTTC.

The J gene is TRBJ2-6, the V gene TRBV28; perhaps TRBD2 as D (7 bases). The CDR3 is 17 amino acids. V lost 2 bases and J 2 bases, leaving 13 bases between the germline ends. Germline CDR1 is MDHEN and CDR2 is SYDVKM. The CDR3 is CASSLGGAVTGANVLTF. CDR3 in DNA: TGTGCCAGCAGTTTAGGGGGGGCGGTAACTGGGGCCAACGTCCTGACTTTC.

This chain uses TRBV7-2 with TRBJ2-7; 8 bases map to TRBD1. CDR3 length equals 14 residues. Trimming took 5 bases from V and 5 from J; bases not matched to a gene: 8. Germline CDR1 and CDR2: SGHTA and FQGNSA. The CDR3 sequence is CASSQRQGSDEQYF. In DNA form, the CDR3 reads TGTGCCAGCAGCCAAAGACAGGGGTCCGACGAGCAGTACTTC. Together with reference TRBV7-2 and TRBJ2-7, the CDR3 gives the full variable domain: GAGVSQSPSNKVTEKGKDVELRCDPISGHTALYWYRQSLGQGLEFLIYFQGNSAPDKSGLPSDRFSAERTGGSVSTLTIQRTQQEDSAVYLCASSQRQGSDEQYFGPGTRLTVT.

This clone showed up just a few times. The same CDR3 arises from other DNA sequences in this sample as well. J is TRBJ1-5 and V is TRBV18; D is possibly TRBD1 (5 bases). V was clipped by 0 bases and J by 2 bases, with 8 bases between them. CDR1 is KGHSH, CDR2 LQKENI, per germline. This CDR3 contains 15 residues. In DNA, the CDR3 is TGTGCCAGCTCACCACCGGGAGGGGGCAATCAGCCCCAGCATTTT. Translation gives CASSPPGGGNQPQHF.

CDR3 DNA: TGTGCCAGCACTGCTAGCGGGGCTGGGGCCAACGTCCTGACTTTC. Encoded protein: CASTASGAGANVLTF. This chain uses TRBV2 with TRBJ2-6; 9 bases line up with TRBD2. The junction had 3 bases not matched to a gene; V was cut back by 7 bases and J by 2 bases. CDR1 and CDR2 from the germline V gene are SNHLY and FYNNEI. The CDR3 contains 15 residues. Looking up the rest from reference TRBV2 and TRBJ2-6 gives the full variable domain: EPEVTQTPSHQVTQMGQEVILRCVPISNHLYFYWYRQILGQKVEFLVSFYNNEISEKSEIFDDQFSVERPDGSNFTLKIRSTKLEDSAMYFCASTASGAGANVLTFGAGSRLTVL.

V usage is TRBV20-1 and J usage is TRBJ2-1; TRBD2 matches at 8 bases. From germline, CDR1 is DFQATT and CDR2 SNEGSKA (reference sequence). This CDR3 spans 15 amino acids. After removal of 3 bases from V and 7 bases from J, the junction contained 11 bases not matched to a gene. The CDR3 coding sequence is TGCAGTGCTAGTGCCCCGGGACTAGATTGGAATGAGCAGTTCTTC. Amino acid sequence: CSASAPGLDWNEQFF.

Comments on this clone: The sample has other DNA sequences that encode this CDR3 too. The V gene is TRBV5-1, the J gene TRBJ2-1; D ambiguous. From germline, CDR1 is SGHRS and CDR2 YFSETQ. V was clipped by 0 bases and J by 0 bases, with 4 bases between them. This CDR3 has 14 amino acids. The CDR3 bases are TGCGCCAGCAGCTTGGTTAGCTCCTACAATGAGCAGTTCTTC. It specifies CASSLVSSYNEQFF.

This sequence joins TRBV6-5 and TRBJ1-1, with D tentatively TRBD1 (5 bases). V shed 4 bases and J shed 10 bases, with 16 bases lying between them. This CDR3 has 13 residues. Germline V gene data show CDR1 as MNHEY and CDR2 as SVGAGI. CDR3 loop: CASSSGGWGGAFF. CDR3 bases: TGTGCCAGCAGTTCTGGGGGTTGGGGGGGAGCTTTCTTT.